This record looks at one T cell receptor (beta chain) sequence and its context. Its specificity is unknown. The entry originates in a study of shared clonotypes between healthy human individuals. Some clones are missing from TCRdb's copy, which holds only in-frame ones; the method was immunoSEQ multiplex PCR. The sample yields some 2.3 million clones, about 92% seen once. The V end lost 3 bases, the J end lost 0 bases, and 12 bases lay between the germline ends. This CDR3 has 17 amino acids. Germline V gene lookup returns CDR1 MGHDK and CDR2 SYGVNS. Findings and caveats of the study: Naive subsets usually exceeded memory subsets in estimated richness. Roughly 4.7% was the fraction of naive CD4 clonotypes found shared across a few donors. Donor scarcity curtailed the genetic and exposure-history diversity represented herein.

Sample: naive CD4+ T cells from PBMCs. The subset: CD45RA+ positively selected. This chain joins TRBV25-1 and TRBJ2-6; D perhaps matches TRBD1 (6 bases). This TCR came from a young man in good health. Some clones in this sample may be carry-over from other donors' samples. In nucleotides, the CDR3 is TGTGCCAGCAGTGATTCCCCAGGGGCCTCTGGGGCCAACGTCCTGACTTTC. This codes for CASSDSPGASGANVLTF.